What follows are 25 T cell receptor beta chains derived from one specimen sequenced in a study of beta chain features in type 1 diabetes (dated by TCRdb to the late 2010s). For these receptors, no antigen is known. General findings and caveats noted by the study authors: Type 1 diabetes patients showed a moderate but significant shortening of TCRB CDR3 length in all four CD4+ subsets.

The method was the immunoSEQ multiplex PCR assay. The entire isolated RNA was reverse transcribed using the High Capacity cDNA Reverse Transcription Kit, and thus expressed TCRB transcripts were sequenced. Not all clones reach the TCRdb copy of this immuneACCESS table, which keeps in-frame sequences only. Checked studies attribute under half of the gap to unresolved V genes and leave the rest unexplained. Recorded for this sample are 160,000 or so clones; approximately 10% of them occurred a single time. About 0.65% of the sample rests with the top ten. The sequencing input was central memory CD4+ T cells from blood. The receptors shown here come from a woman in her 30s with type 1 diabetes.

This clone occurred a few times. The CDR3 DNA is TGCGCCAGCAGCTTGTCGACAGGGCGAACCGGGGAGCTGTTTTTT. Translation: CASSLSTGRTGELFF. This rearrangement joins TRBV5-1 to TRBJ2-2; TRBD1 agrees at 7 bases. Germline assignment: CDR1 SGHRS and CDR2 YFSETQ. The junction had 5 bases not matched to a gene; V was cut back by 1 base and J by 5 bases. The CDR3 runs to 15 residues.

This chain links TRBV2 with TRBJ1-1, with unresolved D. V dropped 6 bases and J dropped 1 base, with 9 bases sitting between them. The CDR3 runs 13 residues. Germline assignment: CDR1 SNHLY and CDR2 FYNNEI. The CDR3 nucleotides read TGTGCCAGCAGCGCCGAGGGGAACACTGAAGCTTTCTTT. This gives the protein CASSAEGNTEAFF.

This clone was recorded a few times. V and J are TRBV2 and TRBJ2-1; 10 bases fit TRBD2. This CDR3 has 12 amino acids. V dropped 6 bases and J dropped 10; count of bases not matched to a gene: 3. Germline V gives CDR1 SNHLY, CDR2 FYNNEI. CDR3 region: CASSPTSGEQFF. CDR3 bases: TGTGCCAGCAGCCCGACTAGCGGGGAGCAGTTCTTC.

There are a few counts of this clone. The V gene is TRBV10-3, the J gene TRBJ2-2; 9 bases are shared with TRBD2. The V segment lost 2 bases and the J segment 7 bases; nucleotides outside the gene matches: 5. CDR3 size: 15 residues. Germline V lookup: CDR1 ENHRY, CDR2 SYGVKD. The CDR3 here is CAISERGTSHGELFF. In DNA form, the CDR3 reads TGTGCCATCAGTGAGCGGGGGACTAGCCACGGGGAGCTGTTTTTT.

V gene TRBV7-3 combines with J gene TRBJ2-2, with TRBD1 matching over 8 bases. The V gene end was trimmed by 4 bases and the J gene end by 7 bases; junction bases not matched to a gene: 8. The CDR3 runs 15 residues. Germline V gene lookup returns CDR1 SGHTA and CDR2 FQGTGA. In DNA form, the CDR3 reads TGTGCCAGCAGCTACTCGGACAGGGTTGGCGGGGAGCTGTTTTTT. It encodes CASSYSDRVGGELFF.

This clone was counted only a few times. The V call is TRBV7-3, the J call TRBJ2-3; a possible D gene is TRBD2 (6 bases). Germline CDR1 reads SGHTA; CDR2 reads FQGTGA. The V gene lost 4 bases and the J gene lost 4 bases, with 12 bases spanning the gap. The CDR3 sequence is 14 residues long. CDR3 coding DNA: TGTGCCAGCAGCTCCTCGGACTACGCAGATACGCAGTATTTT. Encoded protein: CASSSSDYADTQYF.

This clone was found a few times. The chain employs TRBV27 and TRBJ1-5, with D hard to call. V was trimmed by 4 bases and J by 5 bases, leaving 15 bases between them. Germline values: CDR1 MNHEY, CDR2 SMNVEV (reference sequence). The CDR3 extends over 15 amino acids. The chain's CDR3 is CASSSTGWPDQPQHF. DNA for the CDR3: TGTGCCAGCAGTTCAACGGGGTGGCCGGATCAGCCCCAGCATTTT.

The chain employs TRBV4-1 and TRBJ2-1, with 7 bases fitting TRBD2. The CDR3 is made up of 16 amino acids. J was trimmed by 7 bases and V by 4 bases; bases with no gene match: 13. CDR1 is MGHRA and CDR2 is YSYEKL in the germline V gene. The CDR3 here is CASSPHGRLARNEQFF. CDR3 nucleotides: TGCGCCAGCAGCCCCCATGGGAGACTAGCTCGGAATGAGCAGTTCTTC.

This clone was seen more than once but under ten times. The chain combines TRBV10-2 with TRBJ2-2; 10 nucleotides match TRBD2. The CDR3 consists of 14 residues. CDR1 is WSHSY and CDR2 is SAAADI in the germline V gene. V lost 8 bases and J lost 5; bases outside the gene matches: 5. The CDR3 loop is CASGPAGGTGELFF. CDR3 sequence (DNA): TGCGCCAGCGGGCCAGCGGGAGGGACCGGGGAGCTGTTTTTT.

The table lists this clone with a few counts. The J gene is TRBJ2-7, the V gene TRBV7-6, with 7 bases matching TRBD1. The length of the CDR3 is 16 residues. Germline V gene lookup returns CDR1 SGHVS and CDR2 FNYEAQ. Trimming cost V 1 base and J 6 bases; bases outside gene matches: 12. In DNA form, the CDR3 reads TGTGCCAGCAGCTTAGTGGCTCGTGACAGGGTGGGCGAGCAGTACTTC. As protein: CASSLVARDRVGEQYF. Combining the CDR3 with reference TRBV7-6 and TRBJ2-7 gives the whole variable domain GAGVSQSPRYKVTKRGQDVALRCDPISGHVSLYWYRQALGQGPEFLTYFNYEAQQDKSGLPNDRFSAERPEGSISTLTIQRTEQRDSAMYRCASSLVARDRVGEQYFGPGTRLTVT.

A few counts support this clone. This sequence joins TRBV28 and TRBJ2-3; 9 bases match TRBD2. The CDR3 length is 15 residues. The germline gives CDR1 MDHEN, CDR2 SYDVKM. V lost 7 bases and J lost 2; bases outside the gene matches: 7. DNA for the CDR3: TGTGCCAGCAAGGCGGGAGGGGATACCACAGATACGCAGTATTTT. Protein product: CASKAGGDTTDTQYF.

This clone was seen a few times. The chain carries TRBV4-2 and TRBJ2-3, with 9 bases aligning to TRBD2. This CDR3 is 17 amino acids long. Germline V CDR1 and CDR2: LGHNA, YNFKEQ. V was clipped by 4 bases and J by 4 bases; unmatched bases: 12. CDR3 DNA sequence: TGTGCCAGCAGCCCCGCGGCTAGCGGGAAGTTTGCAGATACGCAGTATTTT. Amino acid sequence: CASSPAASGKFADTQYF.

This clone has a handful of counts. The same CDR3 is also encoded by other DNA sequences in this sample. CDR3 in DNA: TGTGCCAGCTCACCCAGCCAAGAGACCCAGTACTTC. Translating it yields CASSPSQETQYF. This rearrangement joins TRBV18 to TRBJ2-5; D not resolved. This CDR3 comprises 12 residues. V was clipped by 3 bases and J by 1 base, with 3 bases between them. Germline values: CDR1 KGHSH, CDR2 LQKENI.

The CDR3 nucleotides read TGTGCCAGCATGTACGGGAGATACGAGCAGTACTTC. Translating it yields CASMYGRYEQYF. The chain combines TRBV2 with TRBJ2-7, with D perhaps TRBD2 (6 bases). Germline CDR1 is SNHLY and CDR2 is FYNNEI. The length of the CDR3 is 12 residues. The V end lost 7 bases, the J end lost 4 bases, and 11 bases lay between the germline ends.

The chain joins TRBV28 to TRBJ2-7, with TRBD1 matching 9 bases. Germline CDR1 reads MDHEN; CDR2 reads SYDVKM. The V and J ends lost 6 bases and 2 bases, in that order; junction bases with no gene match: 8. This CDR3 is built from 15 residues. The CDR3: CASSYRGLRPYEQYF. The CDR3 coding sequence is TGTGCCAGCAGCTACAGGGGGCTAAGGCCCTACGAGCAGTACTTC.

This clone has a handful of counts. The CDR3 coding sequence is TGTGCCATCAGTGACGCCGACACACTGAACACTGAAGCTTTCTTT. Residues: CAISDADTLNTEAFF. The genes are TRBV10-3 and TRBJ1-1; D is ambiguous. Per the germline V gene, CDR1 is ENHRY and CDR2 is SYGVKD. The CDR3 length is 15 residues. The ends were cut back, 3 bases at V and 0 bases at J, with 11 bases in the middle.

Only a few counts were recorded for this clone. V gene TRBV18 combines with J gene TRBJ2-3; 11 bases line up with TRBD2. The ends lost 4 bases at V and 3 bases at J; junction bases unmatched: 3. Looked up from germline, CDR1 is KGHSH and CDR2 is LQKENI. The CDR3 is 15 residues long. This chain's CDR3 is CASSLRTSGTDTQYF. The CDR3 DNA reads TGTGCCAGCTCACTAAGGACTAGCGGGACAGATACGCAGTATTTT. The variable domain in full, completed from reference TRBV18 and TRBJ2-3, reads NAGVMQNPRHLVRRRGQEARLRCSPMKGHSHVYWYRQLPEEGLKFMVYLQKENIIDESGMPKERFSAEFPKEGPSILRIQQVVRGDSAAYFCASSLRTSGTDTQYFGPGTRLTVL.

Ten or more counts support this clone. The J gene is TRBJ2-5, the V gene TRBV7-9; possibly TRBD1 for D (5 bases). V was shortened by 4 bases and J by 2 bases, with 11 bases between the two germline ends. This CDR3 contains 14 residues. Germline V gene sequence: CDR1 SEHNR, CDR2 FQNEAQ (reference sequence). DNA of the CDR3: TGTGCCAGCAGCTGGAAGACAGCGCAAGAGACCCAGTACTTC. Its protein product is CASSWKTAQETQYF.

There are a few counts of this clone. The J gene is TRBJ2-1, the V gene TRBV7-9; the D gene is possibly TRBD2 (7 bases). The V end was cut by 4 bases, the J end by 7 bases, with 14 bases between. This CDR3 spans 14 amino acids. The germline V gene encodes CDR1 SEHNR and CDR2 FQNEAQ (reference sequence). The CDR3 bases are TGTGCCAGCAGCTCGGTCGGGGGGCGGAATGAGCAGTTCTTC. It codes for CASSSVGGRNEQFF. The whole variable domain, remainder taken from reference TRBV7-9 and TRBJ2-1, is DTGVSQNPRHKITKRGQNVTFRCDPISEHNRLYWYRQTLGQGPEFLTYFQNEAQLEKSRLLSDRFSAERPKGSFSTLEIQRTEQGDSAMYLCASSSVGGRNEQFFGPGTRLTVL.

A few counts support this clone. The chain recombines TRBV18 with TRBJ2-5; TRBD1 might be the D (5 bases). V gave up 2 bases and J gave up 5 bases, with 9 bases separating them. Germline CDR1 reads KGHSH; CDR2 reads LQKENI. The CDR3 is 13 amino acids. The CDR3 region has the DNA TGTGCCAGCTCACCATTTGGGGCGGAGACCCAGTACTTC. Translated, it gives CASSPFGAETQYF.

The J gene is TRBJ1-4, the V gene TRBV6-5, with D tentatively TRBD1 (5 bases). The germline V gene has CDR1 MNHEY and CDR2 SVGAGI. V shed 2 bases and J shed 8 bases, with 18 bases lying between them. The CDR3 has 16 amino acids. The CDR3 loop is CASSYRGAGWREKLFF. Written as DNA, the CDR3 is TGTGCCAGCAGTTACCGCGGGGCAGGTTGGAGAGAAAAACTGTTTTTT.

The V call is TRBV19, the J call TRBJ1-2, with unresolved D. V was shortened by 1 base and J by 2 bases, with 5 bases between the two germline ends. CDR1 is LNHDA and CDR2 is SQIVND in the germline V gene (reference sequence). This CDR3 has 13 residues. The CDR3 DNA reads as TGTGCCAGTAGTATAGCCAGAAACTATGGCTACACCTTC. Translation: CASSIARNYGYTF.

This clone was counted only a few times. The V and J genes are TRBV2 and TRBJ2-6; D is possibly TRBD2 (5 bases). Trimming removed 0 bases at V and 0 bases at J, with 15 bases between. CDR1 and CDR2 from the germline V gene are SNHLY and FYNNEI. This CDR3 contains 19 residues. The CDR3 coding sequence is TGTGCCAGCAGTGAAGCGCTCCGGCGGGTGTACTCTGGGGCCAACGTCCTGACTTTC. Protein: CASSEALRRVYSGANVLTF.

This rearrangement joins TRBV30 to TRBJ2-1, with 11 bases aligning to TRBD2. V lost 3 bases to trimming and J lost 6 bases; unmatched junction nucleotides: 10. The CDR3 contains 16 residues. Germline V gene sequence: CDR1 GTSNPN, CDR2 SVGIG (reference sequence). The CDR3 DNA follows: TGTGCCTGGAGCCTAGCTAGCGGGAGGACGGGCAATGAGCAGTTCTTC. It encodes CAWSLASGRTGNEQFF.

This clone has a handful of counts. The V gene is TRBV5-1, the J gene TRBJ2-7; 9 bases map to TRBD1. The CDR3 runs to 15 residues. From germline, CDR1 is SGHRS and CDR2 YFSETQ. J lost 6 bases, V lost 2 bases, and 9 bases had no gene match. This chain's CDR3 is CASSLRTGVEGEQYF. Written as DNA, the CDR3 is TGCGCCAGCAGCTTAAGGACAGGGGTAGAGGGCGAGCAGTACTTC. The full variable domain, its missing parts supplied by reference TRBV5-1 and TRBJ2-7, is KAGVTQTPRYLIKTRGQQVTLSCSPISGHRSVSWYQQTPGQGLQFLFEYFSETQRNKGNFPGRFSGRQFSNSRSEMNVSTLELGDSALYLCASSLRTGVEGEQYFGPGTRLTVT.